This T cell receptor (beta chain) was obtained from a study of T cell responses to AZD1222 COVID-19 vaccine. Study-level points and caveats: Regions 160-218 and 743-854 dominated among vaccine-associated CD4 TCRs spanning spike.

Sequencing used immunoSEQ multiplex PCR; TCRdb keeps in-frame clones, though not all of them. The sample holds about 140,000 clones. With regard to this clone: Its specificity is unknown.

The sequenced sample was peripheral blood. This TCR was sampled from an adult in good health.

CDR3 nucleotides: TGTGCCAGCAGCTTGGCCTTGCAGGGTCCCGATCAGCCCCAGCATTTT. Its translation is CASSLALQGPDQPQHF. The V gene is TRBV5-5, the J gene TRBJ1-5; tentatively, D is TRBD1 (5 bases). Trimming removed 0 bases at V and 5 bases at J, with 15 bases between. The CDR3 runs 16 residues. Germline-derived CDR1 and CDR2 are SGHKS and YYEKEE (reference sequence).